The 16 T cell receptor beta chains below were found in one sample sequenced in a study of blood T cells in healthy people across ages. The second PCR ran about 6 to 11 cycles with a sample-barcoded 5' primer and J-beta primers. TCRdb fed the 5' RACE reads into MiXCR, producing one record per CDR3 protein. The data show about 1 million distinct CDR3 sequences, more than 35% seen once. The sample taken for sequencing was blood. These TCRs come from a woman aged 60-75 years in good health.

The chain joins TRBV15 to TRBJ2-1, with 12 positions matching TRBD1. The CDR3 runs 15 residues. Germline V CDR1 and CDR2: LNHNV, YYDKDF (reference sequence). Trimming took 6 bases from V and 6 from J; bases not matched to a gene: 6. CDR3 DNA sequence: TGTGCCACCAGTAGACCGGGACAGGGGGCCAATGAGCAGTTCTTC. This codes for CATSRPGQGANEQFF.

The genes are TRBV29-1 and TRBJ2-3; D possibly corresponds to TRBD1 (6 bases). The CDR3 loop spans 14 amino acids. The germline CDR1 and CDR2 sequences are SQVTM and ANQGSEA. V was shortened by 4 bases and J by 1 base, with 12 bases between the two germline ends. The CDR3 DNA is TGCAGCGTTGTGGGCAGGGGAGGCACAGATACGCAGTATTTT. It yields the protein CSVVGRGGTDTQYF.

The chain combines TRBV27 with TRBJ1-5, with D unclear. Germline CDR1 MNHEY, CDR2 SMNVEV (reference sequence). The germline V and J ends were trimmed by 8 bases and 2 bases, with 10 bases remaining between them. The CDR3 extends over 13 amino acids. The CDR3 sequence: CASASWGNQPQHF. DNA for the CDR3: TGTGCCAGCGCGAGCTGGGGCAATCAGCCCCAGCATTTT.

The genes are TRBV9 and TRBJ2-1; D unresolved. From germline, CDR1 is SGDLS and CDR2 YYNGEE. The CDR3 totals 13 residues. Trimming removed 4 bases from V and 8 bases from J, with 13 bases in between. In nucleotides, the CDR3 is TGTGCCAGCAGCCCCCCCCGTGTATATGAGCAGTTCTTC. Translation gives CASSPPRVYEQFF.

This rearrangement joins TRBV10-3 to TRBJ2-2; 7 nucleotides line up with TRBD1. The CDR3 consists of 14 residues. Losses at the gene ends were 4 bases for V and 3 bases for J; bases not matched to a gene: 2. Germline V lookup: CDR1 ENHRY, CDR2 SYGVKD. The CDR3 DNA reads TGTGCCATCAGTGTAGACAGGGACACCGGGGAGCTGTTTTTT. Translation: CAISVDRDTGELFF.

V and J are TRBV20-1 and TRBJ1-4, with a tentative D call TRBD1 (5 bases). With 2 bases removed from V and 4 bases from J, the gap between germline ends came to 8 bases. In germline, CDR1 is DFQATT, CDR2 SNEGSKA (reference sequence). The CDR3 has 13 residues. This chain's CDR3 is CSARRGDNEKLFF. CDR3 DNA: TGCAGTGCTAGAAGGGGAGATAATGAAAAACTGTTTTTT.

This chain links TRBV6-5 with TRBJ2-4, with TRBD1 identical over 9 bases. The end of the DNA is better explained by TRBJ2-7, so the J call may be wrong. CDR3 size: 14 residues. Germline CDR1 MNHEY, CDR2 SVGAGI. The CDR3 spells CASSQTGGKNEQYF. The CDR3 bases are TGTGCCAGCAGTCAAACAGGGGGCAAGAACGAGCAGTACTTC.

V usage is TRBV6-5 and J usage is TRBJ1-2; TRBD1 matches at 7 bases. V was clipped by 0 bases and J by 4 bases; unmatched bases: 5. The germline gives CDR1 MNHEY, CDR2 SVGAGI. The CDR3 loop spans 15 amino acids. CDR3 in DNA: TGTGCCAGCAGTTACTCGCCGACAGGGACCTATGGCTACACCTTC. This encodes CASSYSPTGTYGYTF.

This clonotype was counted between two and nine times. This chain uses TRBV7-2 with TRBJ2-4; D is unresolved. This CDR3 comprises 16 residues. Germline CDR1 is SGHTA and CDR2 is FQGNSA. Trimming took 1 base from V and 0 from J, leaving 10 bases between them. CDR3 amino acids: CASSLGGDPAKNIQYF. CDR3 DNA: TGTGCCAGCAGCTTAGGGGGTGACCCAGCCAAAAACATTCAGTACTTC. The full variable domain, rest sourced from reference TRBV7-2 and TRBJ2-4, is GAGVSQSPSNKVTEKGKDVELRCDPISGHTALYWYRQSLGQGLEFLIYFQGNSAPDKSGLPSDRFSAERTGGSVSTLTIQRTQQEDSAVYLCASSLGGDPAKNIQYFGAGTRLSVL.

V and J are TRBV4-2 and TRBJ1-4; D ambiguous. There are 14 residues in the CDR3. The V gene lost 1 base and the J gene lost 5 bases, with 8 bases spanning the gap. Looked up from germline, CDR1 is LGHNA and CDR2 is YNFKEQ. The CDR3 nucleotides are TGTGCCAGCAGCCAAGGGGAGAAGAATGAAAAACTGTTTTTT. It yields the protein CASSQGEKNEKLFF.

V gene TRBV27 combines with J gene TRBJ2-7; 7 bases are a match to TRBD2. The junction had 13 bases not matched to a gene; V was cut back by 5 bases and J by 3 bases. Germline values: CDR1 MNHEY, CDR2 SMNVEV (reference sequence). The CDR3 consists of 16 residues. The CDR3 DNA is TGTGCCAGCAGTCACGATCCGGGACTACCTCTCTACGAGCAGTACTTC. It encodes CASSHDPGLPLYEQYF.

The chain employs TRBV20-1 and TRBJ1-1, with no clear D. Looked up from germline, CDR1 is DFQATT and CDR2 is SNEGSKA (reference sequence). CDR3 size: 11 residues. V lost 3 bases and J 5 bases, leaving 7 bases between the germline ends. CDR3 in DNA: TGCAGTGCTAGGGATGGAACTGAAGCTTTCTTT. Translated: CSARDGTEAFF.

Points on this clonotype: Just one base apart from a much larger clone, this may be a read error. V usage is TRBV7-9 and J usage is TRBJ1-2, with D possibly being TRBD1 (5 bases). Germline V CDR1 and CDR2: SEHNR, FQNEAQ (reference sequence). CDR3 length: 14 amino acids. V dropped 5 bases and J dropped 7 bases, with 17 bases sitting between them. Here the CDR3 DNA reads TGTGCCAGCAGCGCCGCGAACCAGGGCTCTGGCTACACCTTC. It codes for CASSAANQGSGYTF.

This clonotype was seen once. This sequence joins TRBV6-5 and TRBJ2-1, with D possibly matching TRBD2 (6 bases). The length of the CDR3 is 15 residues. V lost 1 base and J lost 5, with 12 bases in between. From germline, CDR1 is MNHEY and CDR2 SVGAGI. This CDR3 reads CASSYFGRSDNEQFF. CDR3 in DNA: TGTGCCAGCAGTTACTTTGGGAGGTCAGACAATGAGCAGTTCTTC.

This chain links TRBV2 with TRBJ1-1; 7 nucleotides align to TRBD1. V was pared by 10 bases and J by 2 bases, with 7 bases of the junction left unmatched. The CDR3 has 13 residues. Germline V gene data show CDR1 as SNHLY and CDR2 as FYNNEI. CDR3 sequence reads: CATHYRGNTEAFF. CDR3 nucleotides: TGTGCCACCCATTACAGGGGCAACACTGAAGCTTTCTTT.

The rearrangement links TRBV6-6 to TRBJ1-2, with a tentative D call TRBD1 (5 bases). Germline assignment: CDR1 MNHNY and CDR2 SVGAGI (reference sequence). The CDR3 totals 14 residues. The V gene lost 5 bases and the J gene lost 5 bases, with 15 bases spanning the gap. Written as DNA, the CDR3 is TGTGCCAGCAGTGACGGGGGTTTCCGGTATGGCTACACCTTC. Translation: CASSDGGFRYGYTF.